This TCR beta chain comes out of a study of OX40 agonist ivuxolimab in advanced cancers. Produced via immunoSEQ multiplex PCR; TCRdb's table is partial and in-frame only. This sample has 70,000 to 95,000 clones, with about 90% found just once. The V gene end was trimmed by 3 bases and the J gene end by 6 bases; junction bases not matched to a gene: 2. The V gene's germline CDR1 is SGHNT and CDR2 YENEEA. The CDR3 is 14 amino acids. The TCR was taken from an adult with an advanced solid tumor such as melanoma, head and neck, liver or kidney cancer. This chain links TRBV11-3 with TRBJ2-3, with 11 nucleotides matching TRBD2. The source material was CD4+ or CD8+ T cells sorted from blood, sampled in a trial of the OX40 agonist ivuxolimab. CDR3 sequence (DNA): TGTGCCAGCAGCTTCGCTAGCGGGAGGGATACGCAGTATTTT. Translation gives CASSFASGRDTQYF. The full variable domain, in which reference TRBV11-3 and TRBJ2-3 provide the parts outside the CDR3, is EAGVVQSPRYKIIEKKQPVAFWCNPISGHNTLYWYLQNLGQGPELLIRYENEEAVDDSQLPKDRFSAERLKGVDSTLKIQPAELGDSAVYLCASSFASGRDTQYFGPGTRLTVL.